The clone carrying this T cell receptor (beta chain) was seen more than once but under ten times. The likely explanation is a read error, given a far larger clone one base away. These data come from a study of shared clonotypes between healthy human individuals. The unsorted samples took about 90 million PBMCs to get genomic DNA. In the authors' workflow: Without quality scores, immunoSEQ junctional reads could not be filtered like full-length reads. The method was immunoSEQ multiplex PCR; TCRdb's version includes in-frame clones alone and lacks a portion of them. V, J and clone size derive from that table, while D and trimming were established from the DNA sequence. The sample has approximately 460,000 clones; roughly four fifths are singletons. Sequenced sample: PBMCs. The receptor was isolated from a woman between 40 and 55 years old in good health. Some clones in this sample may be carry-over from other donors' samples.

The CDR3 spells CASGTGSYEQYF. In nucleotides, the CDR3 is TGTGCCAGCGGGACAGGGTCCTACGAGCAGTACTTC. The V gene is TRBV9, the J gene TRBJ2-7, with 9 bases fitting TRBD1. Trimming at V came to 7 bases and at J to 1 base, leaving 0 bases not matched to a gene. Germline CDR1 is SGDLS and CDR2 is YYNGEE. CDR3 length: 12 amino acids.